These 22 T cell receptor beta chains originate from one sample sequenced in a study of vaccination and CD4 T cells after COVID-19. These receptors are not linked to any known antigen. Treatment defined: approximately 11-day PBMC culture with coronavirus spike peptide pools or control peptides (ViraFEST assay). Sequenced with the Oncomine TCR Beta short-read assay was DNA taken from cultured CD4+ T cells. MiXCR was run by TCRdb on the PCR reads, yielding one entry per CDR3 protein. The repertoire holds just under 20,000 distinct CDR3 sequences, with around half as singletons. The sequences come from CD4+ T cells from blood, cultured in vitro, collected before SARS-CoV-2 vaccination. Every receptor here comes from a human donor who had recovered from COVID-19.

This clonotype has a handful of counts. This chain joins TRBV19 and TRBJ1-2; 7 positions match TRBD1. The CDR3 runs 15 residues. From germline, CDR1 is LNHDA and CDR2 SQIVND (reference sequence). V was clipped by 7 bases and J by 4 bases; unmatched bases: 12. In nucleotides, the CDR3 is TGTGCCAGTAATAAAAGTGGTCGGGACAGCTATGGCTACACCTTC. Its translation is CASNKSGRDSYGYTF.

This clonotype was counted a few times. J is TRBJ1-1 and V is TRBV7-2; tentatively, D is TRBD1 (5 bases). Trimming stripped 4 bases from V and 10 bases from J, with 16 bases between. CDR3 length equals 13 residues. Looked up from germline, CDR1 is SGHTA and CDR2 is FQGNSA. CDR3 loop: CASSSGPGLGAFF. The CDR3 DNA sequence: TGTGCCAGCAGCTCAGGCCCGGGACTCGGAGCTTTCTTT.

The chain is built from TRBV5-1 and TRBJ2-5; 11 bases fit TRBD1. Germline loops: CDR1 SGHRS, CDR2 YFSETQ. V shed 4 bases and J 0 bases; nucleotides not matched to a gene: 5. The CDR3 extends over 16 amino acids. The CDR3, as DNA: TGCGCCAGCAGCCCCGGGACAGGGGGGTACCAAGAGACCCAGTACTTC. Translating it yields CASSPGTGGYQETQYF. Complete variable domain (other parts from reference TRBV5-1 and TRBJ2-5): KAGVTQTPRYLIKTRGQQVTLSCSPISGHRSVSWYQQTPGQGLQFLFEYFSETQRNKGNFPGRFSGRQFSNSRSEMNVSTLELGDSALYLCASSPGTGGYQETQYFGPGTRLLVL.

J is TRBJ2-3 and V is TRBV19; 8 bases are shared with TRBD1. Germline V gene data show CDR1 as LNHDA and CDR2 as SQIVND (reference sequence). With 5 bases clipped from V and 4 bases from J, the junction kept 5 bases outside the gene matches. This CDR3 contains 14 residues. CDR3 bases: TGTGCCAGTAGTGACCAGGACAGGGCAGATACGCAGTATTTT. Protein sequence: CASSDQDRADTQYF.

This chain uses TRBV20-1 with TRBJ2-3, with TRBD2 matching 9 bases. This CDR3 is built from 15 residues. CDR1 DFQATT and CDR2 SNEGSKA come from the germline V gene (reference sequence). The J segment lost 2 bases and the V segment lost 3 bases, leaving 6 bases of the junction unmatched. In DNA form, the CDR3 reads TGCAGTGCTAGCCCGCTAGCGGGAATCACAGATACGCAGTATTTT. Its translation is CSASPLAGITDTQYF.

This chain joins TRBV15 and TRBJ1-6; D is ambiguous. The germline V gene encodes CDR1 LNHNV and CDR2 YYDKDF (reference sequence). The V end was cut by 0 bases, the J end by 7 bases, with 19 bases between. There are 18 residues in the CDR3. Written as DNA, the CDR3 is TGTGCCACCAGCAGAGATCTCCCCCGGAGGAGTTCCAATTCACCCCTCCACTTT. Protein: CATSRDLPRRSSNSPLHF.

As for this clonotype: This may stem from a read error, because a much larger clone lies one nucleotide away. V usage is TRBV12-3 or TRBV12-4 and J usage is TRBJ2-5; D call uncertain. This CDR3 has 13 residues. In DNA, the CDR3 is TGTACCAGCAGTTTACACCCCCAAGAGACCCAGTACTTC. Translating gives CTSSLHPQETQYF.

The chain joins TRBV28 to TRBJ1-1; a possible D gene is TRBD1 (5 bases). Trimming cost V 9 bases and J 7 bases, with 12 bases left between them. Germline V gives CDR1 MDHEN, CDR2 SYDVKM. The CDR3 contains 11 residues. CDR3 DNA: TGTGCCAGTTCGGGGGTCCTTGAAGCTTTCTTT. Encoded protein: CASSGVLEAFF.

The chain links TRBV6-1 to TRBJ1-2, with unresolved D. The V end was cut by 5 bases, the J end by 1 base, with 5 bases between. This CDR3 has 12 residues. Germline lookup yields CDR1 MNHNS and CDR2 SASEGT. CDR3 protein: CASSTVNYGYTF. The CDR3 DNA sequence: TGTGCCAGCAGTACAGTTAACTATGGCTACACCTTC.

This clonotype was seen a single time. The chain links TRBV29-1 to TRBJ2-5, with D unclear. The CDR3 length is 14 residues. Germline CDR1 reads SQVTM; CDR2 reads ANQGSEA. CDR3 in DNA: TGCGGCGCCCAACCGTTCGTCCTTCAAGAGACCCAGTACTTC. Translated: CGAQPFVLQETQYF.

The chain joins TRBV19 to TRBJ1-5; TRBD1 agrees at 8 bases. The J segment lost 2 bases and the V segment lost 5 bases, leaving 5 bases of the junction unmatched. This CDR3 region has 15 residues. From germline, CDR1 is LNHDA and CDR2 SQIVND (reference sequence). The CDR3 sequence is CASSPRGPGNQPQHF. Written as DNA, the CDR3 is TGTGCCAGTAGTCCCAGGGGGCCTGGCAATCAGCCCCAGCATTTT.

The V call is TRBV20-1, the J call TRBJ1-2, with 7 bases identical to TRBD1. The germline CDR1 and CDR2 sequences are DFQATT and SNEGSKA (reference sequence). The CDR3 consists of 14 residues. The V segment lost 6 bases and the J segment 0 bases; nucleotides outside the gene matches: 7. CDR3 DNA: TGCAGTGCCTCTTTCGGGACAGCTAACTATGGCTACACCTTC. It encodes CSASFGTANYGYTF.

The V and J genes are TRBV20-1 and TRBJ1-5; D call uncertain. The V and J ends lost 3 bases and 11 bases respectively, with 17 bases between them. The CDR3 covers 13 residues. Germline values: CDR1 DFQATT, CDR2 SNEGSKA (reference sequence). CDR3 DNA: TGCAGTGCTAGGGAGATACCTCAATCAGCCCAGCATTTT. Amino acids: CSAREIPQSAQHF.

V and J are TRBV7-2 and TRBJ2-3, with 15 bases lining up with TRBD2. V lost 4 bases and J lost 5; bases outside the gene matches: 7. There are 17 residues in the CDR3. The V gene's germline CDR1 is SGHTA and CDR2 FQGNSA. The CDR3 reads CASSWTSGGVRRDTQYF. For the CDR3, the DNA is TGTGCCAGCAGCTGGACTAGCGGGGGGGTCCGTAGAGATACGCAGTATTTT.

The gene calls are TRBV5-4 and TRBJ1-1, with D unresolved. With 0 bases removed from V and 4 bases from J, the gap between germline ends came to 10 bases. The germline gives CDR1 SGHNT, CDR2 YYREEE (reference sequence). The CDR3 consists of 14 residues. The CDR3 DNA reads TGTGCCAGCAGCTTGGAGTACAGTACCACTGAAGCTTTCTTT. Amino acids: CASSLEYSTTEAFF.

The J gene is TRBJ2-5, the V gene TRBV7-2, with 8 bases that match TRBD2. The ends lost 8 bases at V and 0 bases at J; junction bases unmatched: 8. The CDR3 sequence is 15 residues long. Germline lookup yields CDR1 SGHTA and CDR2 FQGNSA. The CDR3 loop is CASRRGGRYQETQYF. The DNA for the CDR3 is TGTGCCAGCCGCCGGGGGGGGAGATACCAAGAGACCCAGTACTTC.

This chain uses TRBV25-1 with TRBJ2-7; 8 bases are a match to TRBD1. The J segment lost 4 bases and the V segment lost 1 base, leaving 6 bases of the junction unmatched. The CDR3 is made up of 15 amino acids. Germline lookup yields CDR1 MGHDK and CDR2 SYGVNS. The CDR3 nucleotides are TGTGCCAGCAGTGAATGGAGGACAGGGAAGTACGAGCAGTACTTC. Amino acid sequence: CASSEWRTGKYEQYF.

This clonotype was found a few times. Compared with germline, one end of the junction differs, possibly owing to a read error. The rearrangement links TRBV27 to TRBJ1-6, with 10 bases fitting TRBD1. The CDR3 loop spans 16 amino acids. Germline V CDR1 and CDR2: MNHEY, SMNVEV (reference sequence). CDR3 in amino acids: CASSISSDRGQSPLHF. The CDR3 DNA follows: TGTGCCAGCAGTATATCGAGCGACAGGGGGCAATCACCCCTCCACTTT.

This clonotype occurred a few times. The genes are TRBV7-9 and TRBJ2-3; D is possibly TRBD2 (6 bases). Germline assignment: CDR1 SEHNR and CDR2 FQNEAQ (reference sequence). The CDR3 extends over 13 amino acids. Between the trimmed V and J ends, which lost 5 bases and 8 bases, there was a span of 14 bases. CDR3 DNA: TGTGCCAGCAGCCCAATTCCCGGGGGTACGCAGTATTTT. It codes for CASSPIPGGTQYF.

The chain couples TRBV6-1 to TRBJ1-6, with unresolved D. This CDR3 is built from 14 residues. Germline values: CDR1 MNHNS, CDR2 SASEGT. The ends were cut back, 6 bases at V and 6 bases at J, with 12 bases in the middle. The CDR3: CASSRGRGNSPLHF. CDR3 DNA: TGTGCCAGCAGCCGAGGACGGGGTAATTCACCCCTCCACTTT.

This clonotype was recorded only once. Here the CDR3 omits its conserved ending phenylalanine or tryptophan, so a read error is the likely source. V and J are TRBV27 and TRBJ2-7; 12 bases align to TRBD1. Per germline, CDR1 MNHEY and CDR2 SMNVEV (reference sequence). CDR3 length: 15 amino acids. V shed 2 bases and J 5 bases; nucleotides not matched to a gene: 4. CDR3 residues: CASSLEGTGGHEQYL. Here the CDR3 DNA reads TGTGCCAGCAGTTTAGAAGGGACAGGGGGCCACGAGCAGTACTTG.

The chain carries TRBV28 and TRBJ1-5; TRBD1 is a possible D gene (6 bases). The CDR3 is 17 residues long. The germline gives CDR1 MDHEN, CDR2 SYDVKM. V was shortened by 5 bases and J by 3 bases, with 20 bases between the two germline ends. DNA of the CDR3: TGTGCCAGCAGTGGGCCTTCGGGGCAGGGGAACAATCAGCCCCAGCATTTT. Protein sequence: CASSGPSGQGNNQPQHF. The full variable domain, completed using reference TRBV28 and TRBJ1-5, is DVKVTQSSRYLVKRTGEKVFLECVQDMDHENMFWYRQDPGLGLRLIYFSYDVKMKEKGDIPEGYSVSREKKERFSLILESASTNQTSMYLCASSGPSGQGNNQPQHFGDGTRLSIL.